This record covers a single T cell receptor beta chain. This record belongs to a study of cytomegalovirus exposure and HLA in healthy donors. V lost 0 bases to trimming and J lost 4 bases, with 9 bases between them. CDR1 is MNHEY, CDR2 SVGAGI, per germline. There are 14 residues in the CDR3. Amplification used 60 Vbeta primers and 13 Jbeta primers. Here immunoSEQ multiplex PCR was the method, and the copy in TCRdb shows in-frame clones only, minus some. Found here are roughly 200,000 clones, 70% to 90% of them singletons; the top ten hold about 3%. The chain joins TRBV6-5 to TRBJ1-1; no reliable D call. The source of this sequence is a man aged 25-45 years in good health and CMV-seronegative. The source material was PBMCs. The CDR3 sequence is CASSYSIRSTEAFF. Written as DNA, the CDR3 is TGTGCCAGCAGTTACTCGATCCGGTCCACTGAAGCTTTCTTT.